This record looks at one TCR beta chain sequence and its context. Germline values: CDR1 SQVTM, CDR2 ANQGSEA. V was trimmed by 7 bases and J by 1 base, leaving 13 bases between them. This CDR3 contains 13 residues. The data belong to a study of shared clonotypes between healthy human individuals. CD45RO-negative cells were positively selected for CCR7, leaving out terminally differentiated effector memory CD45RA+ cells. Each sorted subset replicate got 200 ng genomic DNA, 30,000 or so genomes. Assay used: immunoSEQ multiplex PCR; TCRdb lists only in-frame clones, some missing. The repertoire holds over 800,000 clones, over 90% seen once, with approximately 25% in the top ten.

The sequencing sample was made of naive CD8+ T cells sorted from blood. V gene TRBV29-1 combines with J gene TRBJ1-1; possible D gene TRBD1, 5 bases. The receptor's source is a man aged 25 to 40 in good health. In DNA form, the CDR3 reads TGCAGCGGATCGGGACCGGAGAACACTGAAGCTTTCTTT. Translating gives CSGSGPENTEAFF. The entire variable domain, with the rest obtained from reference TRBV29-1 and TRBJ1-1, is as follows: SAVISQKPSRDICQRGTSLTIQCQVDSQVTMMFWYRQQPGQSLTLIATANQGSEATYESGFVIDKFPISRPNLTFSTLTVSNMSPEDSSIYLCSGSGPENTEAFFGQGTRLTVV.